This entry features one TCR beta chain sequence. Its cognate antigen is unknown. The data stem from a study of cytomegalovirus exposure and HLA in healthy donors. General study results and limits: Later on, an analysis found that several of the most significant clusters appeared to be linked to common viral pathogens, which included parvovirus B19. In a later analysis, TCR beta V- and J-gene trimming showed a link to a missense DCLRE1C variant. A later look showed TCR association rates differing by HLA locus, highest for DRB1 and lowest for HLA-C.

Use of 60 Vbeta and 13 Jbeta primers characterized the PCR. Clones were sequenced by immunoSEQ multiplex PCR, and TCRdb holds only the in-frame ones, with some missing. Counted here are over 110,000 clones, less than 80% occurring once; the ten biggest clones make up approximately 8.3%. In germline, CDR1 is SGHTA, CDR2 FQGNSA. The CDR3 is 15 residues long. V lost 5 bases and J 4 bases, leaving 17 bases between the germline ends. Healthy donors of bone marrow made up the group. Specimen: PBMCs. This rearrangement joins TRBV7-2 to TRBJ2-5; D is perhaps TRBD2 (6 bases). The TCR comes from a woman in her 50s in good health and CMV-seropositive. CDR3 sequence (DNA): TGTGCCAGCAGCCGGCGCGGGGCCCAGACAGAGACCCAGTACTTC. Amino acid sequence: CASSRRGAQTETQYF.